What follows are 14 T cell receptor beta chains derived from one specimen sequenced in a study of blood T cell repertoires in COVID-19. The assay was immunoSEQ multiplex PCR, and TCRdb's table has in-frame clones only and misses some. In the table there are over 350,000 clones, 75% to 90% of which are singletons. Sequenced input: peripheral blood. The source of these receptors is a woman aged 25 to 39 with active or convalescent COVID-19.

This clone has just a few counts. The CDR3: CASSGTGDSPLHF. The CDR3 DNA follows: TGTGCCAGCAGCGGAACAGGGGATTCACCCCTCCACTTT. The rearrangement joins TRBV5-5 to TRBJ1-6; TRBD1 matches 7 bases. The CDR3 runs 13 residues. The germline CDR1 and CDR2 sequences are SGHKS and YYEKEE (reference sequence). V shed 4 bases, J shed 8 bases, and the junction held 3 bases outside the gene matches.

V and J are TRBV20-1 and TRBJ1-2; D perhaps matches TRBD1 (5 bases). The CDR3 is made up of 8 amino acids. CDR1 and CDR2 from the germline V gene are DFQATT and SNEGSKA (reference sequence). V gave up 7 bases and J gave up 8 bases, with 5 bases separating them. Here the CDR3 DNA reads TGCAGTGGACAGGGCTACACCTTC. It is translated as CSGQGYTF.

The rearrangement links TRBV5-6 to TRBJ2-2, with a tentative D call TRBD2 (6 bases). The CDR3 runs to 13 residues. Germline loops: CDR1 SGHDT, CDR2 YYEEEE. CDR3 coding DNA: TGTGCTAGCCGGCGGGAGAACACCGGGGAGCTGTTTTTT. Encoded protein: CASRRENTGELFF.

The table lists this clone with a few counts. The CDR3 sequence: CASSQGTGAEQYF. The CDR3 DNA sequence: TGCGCCAGCAGCCAAGGGACAGGGGCCGAGCAGTACTTC. The chain employs TRBV4-1 and TRBJ2-7, with TRBD1 matching 9 bases. After removal of 1 base from V and 6 bases from J, the junction contained 1 base not matched to a gene. The CDR3 loop spans 13 amino acids. Per the germline V gene, CDR1 is MGHRA and CDR2 is YSYEKL.

This clone was detected once. V and J are TRBV2 and TRBJ1-2; D uncertain. Trimming removed 5 bases at V and 0 bases at J, with 10 bases between. This CDR3 contains 14 residues. The germline V gene encodes CDR1 SNHLY and CDR2 FYNNEI. CDR3 sequence reads: CASSLTTTNYGYTF. Written as DNA, the CDR3 is TGTGCCAGCAGTTTGACAACGACTAACTATGGCTACACCTTC. Variable domain in full (rest from reference TRBV2 and TRBJ1-2): EPEVTQTPSHQVTQMGQEVILRCVPISNHLYFYWYRQILGQKVEFLVSFYNNEISEKSEIFDDQFSVERPDGSNFTLKIRSTKLEDSAMYFCASSLTTTNYGYTFGSGTRLTVV.

This clone was detected a few times. V usage is TRBV21-1 and J usage is TRBJ2-1; the D call of TRBD1 is as the table states it, not checked on the DNA. TRBV21-1 is a pseudogene segment. The CDR3 runs 16 residues. The CDR3 DNA reads TGTGCCAGCAGCAGCAACAGGGGGGTCTCCTACAATGAGCAGTTCTTC. It encodes CASSSNRGVSYNEQFF.

This chain joins TRBV15 and TRBJ2-5, with TRBD2 matching over 10 bases. Germline CDR1 and CDR2: LNHNV and YYDKDF (reference sequence). Trimming cost V 4 bases and J 5 bases; bases outside gene matches: 10. The CDR3 runs to 16 residues. CDR3: CATSTSSGGQPETQYF. Here the CDR3 DNA reads TGTGCCACCAGCACAAGTAGCGGGGGGCAGCCGGAGACCCAGTACTTC.

V usage is TRBV11-1 and J usage is TRBJ1-1; no clear D gene. In germline, CDR1 is SGHAT, CDR2 FQDESV (reference sequence). This CDR3 spans 12 amino acids. V shed 5 bases and J shed 10 bases, with 14 bases lying between them. CDR3 nucleotide sequence: TGTGCCAGCAGCCGCAACAGTGCTTCAGCTTTCTTT. It codes for CASSRNSASAFF.

The chain couples TRBV19 to TRBJ2-3; no firm D call. The CDR3 contains 15 residues. V was clipped by 0 bases and J by 1 base, with 8 bases between them. The germline CDR1 and CDR2 sequences are LNHDA and SQIVND (reference sequence). The CDR3 bases are TGTGCCAGTAGTATAGATGATCGAGGCACAGATACGCAGTATTTT. Its translation is CASSIDDRGTDTQYF.

The chain has TRBV5-1 and TRBJ2-7, with D possibly TRBD2 on 6 matching bases. CDR1 SGHRS and CDR2 YFSETQ come from the germline V gene. Trimming took 4 bases from V and 2 from J, leaving 19 bases between them. The CDR3 is 16 residues long. CDR3 amino acids: CASSPRWGERPYEQYF. CDR3 coding DNA: TGCGCCAGCAGCCCACGGTGGGGGGAAAGGCCCTACGAGCAGTACTTC. The full variable domain, completed using reference TRBV5-1 and TRBJ2-7, is KAGVTQTPRYLIKTRGQQVTLSCSPISGHRSVSWYQQTPGQGLQFLFEYFSETQRNKGNFPGRFSGRQFSNSRSEMNVSTLELGDSALYLCASSPRWGERPYEQYFGPGTRLTVT.

CDR3 sequence (DNA): TGTGCCAGCAGCGCCCGGGATCTTGGTGACTCCTATAATTCACCCCTCCACTTT. It translates to CASSARDLGDSYNSPLHF. The chain has TRBV21-1 and TRBJ1-6. TRBV21-1 is listed as a pseudogene. The CDR3 has 18 amino acids.

The chain has TRBV18 and TRBJ1-2; TRBD1 aligns across 12 bases. Germline V lookup: CDR1 KGHSH, CDR2 LQKENI. The CDR3 totals 17 residues. Trimming took 2 bases from V and 3 from J; bases not matched to a gene: 7. The CDR3 loop reads CASSPNLGQGADYGYTF. The DNA of the CDR3 is TGTGCCAGCTCACCAAATCTGGGACAGGGGGCGGACTATGGCTACACCTTC.

This clone appeared a single time. The rearrangement joins TRBV6-5 to TRBJ2-7; TRBD2 is a possible D gene (6 bases). The CDR3 is 15 residues long. Germline V gene sequence: CDR1 MNHEY, CDR2 SVGAGI. V was trimmed by 3 bases and J by 6 bases, leaving 18 bases between them. The CDR3 reads CASSYQAGGIFEQYF. In DNA, the CDR3 is TGTGCCAGCAGTTATCAAGCGGGCGGTATTTTCGAGCAGTACTTC.

The chain uses TRBV5-1 and TRBJ2-2; TRBD1 matches 7 bases. Looked up from germline, CDR1 is SGHRS and CDR2 is YFSETQ. The CDR3 consists of 14 residues. After removal of 6 bases from V and 4 bases from J, the junction contained 6 bases not matched to a gene. The CDR3 DNA follows: TGCGCCAGCACCGCGACAGGGCTCACCGGGGAGCTGTTTTTT. Its protein is CASTATGLTGELFF.